Each of the 30 T cell receptor beta chains below was sequenced from the same sample in a study of metastatic and nonmetastatic thyroid tumors. None of the patients had undergone any treatment ahead of thyroid surgery. TCRdb used MiXCR to call clones anew from the PCR reads. The data hold fewer than 40,000 clones, with 15% observed a single time. The sample taken for sequencing was blood. These receptors all come from a male donor with papillary thyroid cancer or a benign thyroid nodule (not recorded which). Some clones in this sample may be carry-over from other donors' samples.

This clone has a count of ten or more. Other nucleotide sequences from this sample produce the same CDR3. This rearrangement joins TRBV2 to TRBJ2-2; tentatively, D is TRBD1 or TRBD2 (5 bases each). Germline CDR1 SNHLY, CDR2 FYNNEI. This CDR3 has 15 residues. The V end was cut by 6 bases, the J end by 0 bases, with 11 bases between. The CDR3 DNA reads as TGTGCCAGCAGGGGGGTCAGGACGAACACCGGGGAGCTGTTTTTT. Translation gives CASRGVRTNTGELFF.

This clone was counted at least ten times. The chain carries TRBV6-1 and TRBJ1-3; 7 nucleotides match TRBD1. The CDR3 spans 16 residues. Germline loops: CDR1 MNHNS, CDR2 SASEGT. V lost 6 bases, J lost 3 bases, and 11 bases stayed unmatched. DNA for the CDR3: TGTGCCAGCAGGCACAGGGGCAAGGTGAATGGAAACACCATATATTTT. This sequence encodes CASRHRGKVNGNTIYF.

In this sample, this clone turned up many times. The gene calls are TRBV3-1 and TRBJ2-5, with D hard to call. CDR3 size: 12 residues. Germline V gene sequence: CDR1 LGHDT, CDR2 YNNKEL (reference sequence). Trimming shortened V by 1 base and J by 6 bases, and 6 bases separated the two germline ends. The CDR3 reads CASSQVQKTQYF. The CDR3, as DNA: TGTGCCAGCAGCCAAGTACAAAAGACCCAGTACTTC.

Turning to this clone: An end of the junction differs from the germline gene, which may be a read error. The chain employs TRBV24-1 and TRBJ1-4; D is uncertain. The CDR3 has 15 residues. Germline loops: CDR1 KGHDR, CDR2 SFDVKD. CDR3 DNA: TGTGCCACCAGTGAAGCCGTGTCAACTAATGAAAAACTGCTTTTT. Its protein product is CATSEAVSTNEKLLF.

In its sample, this clone ranks as medium-sized. The chain recombines TRBV6-1 with TRBJ1-2, with D possibly TRBD1 on 6 matching bases. V shed 8 bases and J shed 1 base, with 11 bases lying between them. Germline lookup yields CDR1 MNHNS and CDR2 SASEGT. The CDR3 length is 13 residues. CDR3 nucleotides: TGTGCCAGCTCACTCAGGGGTAACTATGGCTACACCTTC. It encodes CASSLRGNYGYTF.

The chain links TRBV9 to TRBJ1-5; unclear D gene. Germline V gives CDR1 SGDLS, CDR2 YYNGEE. Trimming took 4 bases from V and 3 from J, leaving 11 bases between them. This CDR3 is built from 14 residues. The CDR3 region is CASSLGQDNQPQHF. Written as DNA, the CDR3 is TGTGCCAGCAGCCTTGGCCAGGACAATCAGCCCCAGCATTTT.

In this sample, this clone turned up many times. The rearrangement joins TRBV2 to TRBJ2-1, with a possible D match to TRBD2 (5 bases). V was pared by 2 bases and J by 9 bases, with 11 bases between. Germline CDR1 SNHLY, CDR2 FYNNEI. The CDR3 spans 13 residues. The DNA of the CDR3 is TGTGCCAGCAGTGAAAACGGCGGAGGTGAGCAGTTCTTC. Translation: CASSENGGGEQFF.

This clone was seen at least ten times. The genes are TRBV19 and TRBJ2-3; a possible D gene is TRBD1 (5 bases). Trimming left V 2 bases short and J 2 bases short, with 14 bases between. Per the germline V gene, CDR1 is LNHDA and CDR2 is SQIVND (reference sequence). The CDR3 consists of 16 residues. The CDR3: CASSIWSGRVTDTQYF. The CDR3 DNA is TGTGCCAGTAGTATATGGAGTGGCAGGGTCACAGATACGCAGTATTTT.

This clone was seen a few times. The chain is built from TRBV9 and TRBJ2-3, with TRBD1 matching over 9 bases. Germline CDR1 reads SGDLS; CDR2 reads YYNGEE. The CDR3 runs 15 residues. V lost 4 bases and J lost 8; bases outside the gene matches: 11. In DNA, the CDR3 is TGTGCCAGCAGCTCCTCCGGGACAGGGTTTCCTACGCAGTATTTT. This sequence encodes CASSSSGTGFPTQYF.

The rearrangement links TRBV3-1 to TRBJ1-6; the match to TRBD1 covers 10 bases. Germline-derived CDR1 and CDR2 are LGHDT and YNNKEL (reference sequence). The V and J ends lost 4 bases and 9 bases, in that order; junction bases with no gene match: 6. The CDR3 contains 15 residues. CDR3 nucleotide sequence: TGTGCCAGCAGCCCTAGGACAGGGGGTTTTTCACCCCTCCACTTT. It translates to CASSPRTGGFSPLHF.

This clone was detected ten times or more. The chain uses TRBV10-2 and TRBJ2-3, with D hard to call. The germline V and J ends were trimmed by 2 bases and 4 bases, with 16 bases remaining between them. CDR3 length: 16 residues. Germline CDR1 reads WSHSY; CDR2 reads SAAADI. This chain's CDR3 is CASSEPTPNPPDTQYF. In DNA, the CDR3 is TGCGCCAGCAGTGAGCCGACCCCCAACCCCCCAGATACGCAGTATTTT.

The rearrangement joins TRBV28 to TRBJ2-7; D uncertain. This CDR3 is built from 14 residues. Germline V gene data show CDR1 as MDHEN and CDR2 as SYDVKM. V was cut by 4 bases and J by 7 bases, with 17 bases left in between. The CDR3: CASSSSFRKREQYF. DNA of the CDR3: TGTGCCAGCAGTTCCTCCTTCAGGAAAAGGGAGCAGTACTTC. The entire variable domain, with the rest obtained from reference TRBV28 and TRBJ2-7, is as follows: DVKVTQSSRYLVKRTGEKVFLECVQDMDHENMFWYRQDPGLGLRLIYFSYDVKMKEKGDIPEGYSVSREKKERFSLILESASTNQTSMYLCASSSSFRKREQYFGPGTRLTVT.

This clone has more than one count but fewer than ten. The chain carries TRBV18 and TRBJ2-7; tentative D call: TRBD1 (6 bases). This CDR3 has 14 residues. The germline CDR1 and CDR2 sequences are KGHSH and LQKENI. V dropped 6 bases and J dropped 5 bases, with 17 bases sitting between them. The DNA of the CDR3 is TGTGCCAGCTCCTGGGACACCCCCCAGGACGAGCAGTACTTC. This encodes CASSWDTPQDEQYF.

Many counts were recorded for this clone. The V call is TRBV20-1, the J call TRBJ1-5; D gene ambiguous. The germline CDR1 and CDR2 sequences are DFQATT and SNEGSKA (reference sequence). Between the trimmed V and J ends, which lost 5 bases and 7 bases, there was a span of 15 bases. This CDR3 contains 13 residues. In DNA, the CDR3 is TGCAGTGCTCGCGCGGACCCTAACCAGCCCCAGCATTTT. Protein product: CSARADPNQPQHF.

This clone was seen ten or more times. The rearrangement links TRBV27 to TRBJ2-7; D may be TRBD1 (6 bases). The CDR3 totals 17 residues. CDR1 and CDR2 from the germline V gene are MNHEY and SMNVEV (reference sequence). Trimming shortened V by 5 bases and J by 0 bases, and 20 bases separated the two germline ends. The CDR3 spells CASSRQTGSEFSYEQYF. DNA for the CDR3: TGTGCCAGCAGTCGACAAACAGGGAGTGAATTCTCCTACGAGCAGTACTTC.

This clone was seen at least ten times. The chain is built from TRBV6-1 and TRBJ2-1; 9 nucleotides line up with TRBD2. After removal of 8 bases from V and 7 bases from J, the junction contained 6 bases not matched to a gene. Per the germline V gene, CDR1 is MNHNS and CDR2 is SASEGT. This CDR3 has 13 amino acids. DNA of the CDR3: TGTGCCAGCCTCGGGACTAGCAGAAATGAGCAGTTCTTC. This encodes CASLGTSRNEQFF.

About this clone: Given a much more abundant clone one base away, this may be a read error. The chain joins TRBV3-1 to TRBJ2-7, with D perhaps TRBD2 (5 bases). Germline assignment: CDR1 LGHDT and CDR2 YNNKEL (reference sequence). The CDR3 is 13 amino acids. CDR3: CASIQGGTARQYF. The DNA of the CDR3 is TGTGCCAGCATCCAAGGAGGCACCGCACGGCAGTACTTC.

The rearrangement links TRBV5-1 to TRBJ2-7; 14 bases are shared with TRBD2. Germline values: CDR1 SGHRS, CDR2 YFSETQ. This CDR3 spans 15 amino acids. With V trimmed by 4 bases and J by 2 bases, 2 bases remained unmatched. The CDR3 is CASSGTSGSAYEQYF. CDR3 nucleotide sequence: TGCGCCAGCAGCGGGACTAGCGGGAGTGCCTACGAGCAGTACTTC.

Note on this clone: A much more abundant neighbour one base away suggests this may be a read error. J is TRBJ2-1 and V is TRBV3-1; maybe TRBD2 (5 bases). Germline loops: CDR1 LGHDT, CDR2 YNNKEL (reference sequence). The length of the CDR3 is 11 residues. The CDR3 DNA sequence: TGTGCCAGCAGCCCGACTAATGAGCAGTCCTTC. Translation gives CASSPTNEQSF.

The V call is TRBV20-1, the J call TRBJ2-1, with TRBD2 as a possible D gene (5 bases). V was pared by 0 bases and J by 0 bases, with 15 bases between. The CDR3 is 17 residues long. The germline CDR1 and CDR2 sequences are DFQATT and SNEGSKA (reference sequence). This CDR3 reads CSARDLAEAPSYNEQFF. For the CDR3, the DNA is TGCAGTGCTAGAGATCTGGCGGAGGCCCCCTCCTACAATGAGCAGTTCTTC.

This clone was picked up a small number of times. The chain is built from TRBV6-1 and TRBJ2-1, with 7 bases lining up with TRBD1. Unmatched junction bases numbered 10, after V lost 6 bases and J lost 8 bases. Germline lookup yields CDR1 MNHNS and CDR2 SASEGT. There are 14 residues in the CDR3. CDR3 in amino acids: CASSAATGIHEQFF. In DNA, the CDR3 is TGTGCCAGCAGCGCCGCGACAGGGATCCATGAGCAGTTCTTC.

This clone was recorded many times. The gene calls are TRBV30 and TRBJ2-5; TRBD1 matches 11 bases. V was clipped by 1 base and J by 6 bases; unmatched bases: 13. The CDR3 runs 17 residues. CDR1 is GTSNPN, CDR2 SVGIG, per germline (reference sequence). CDR3 region: CAWSEEWGTGGKKTQYF. Written as DNA, the CDR3 is TGTGCCTGGAGTGAGGAGTGGGGGACAGGGGGTAAAAAGACCCAGTACTTC.

This clone was observed at least ten times. This chain links TRBV10-1 with TRBJ2-7, with unresolved D. This CDR3 has 12 amino acids. The ends were cut back, 5 bases at V and 3 bases at J, with 8 bases in the middle. Germline V CDR1 and CDR2: WNHNN, SYGVQD (reference sequence). The DNA of the CDR3 is TGCGCCAGCAGTCCGACGGTCTACGAGCAGTACTTC. Amino acid sequence: CASSPTVYEQYF.

This clone has at least ten counts. V and J are TRBV3-1 and TRBJ2-5, with D perhaps being TRBD1 or TRBD2 (5 bases each). Germline V gene sequence: CDR1 LGHDT, CDR2 YNNKEL (reference sequence). The V end lost 4 bases, the J end lost 5 bases, and 17 bases lay between the germline ends. This CDR3 is 15 amino acids long. CDR3 sequence: CASSRRRGVAETQYF. The CDR3 DNA follows: TGTGCCAGCAGCCGGAGAAGAGGGGTGGCGGAGACCCAGTACTTC.

This clone occurred many times. CDR3 sequence (DNA): TGTGCCAGTAGTATAGCCGGGACAGCCGAGTACGAGCAGTACTTC. This sequence encodes CASSIAGTAEYEQYF. The rearrangement joins TRBV19 to TRBJ2-7; 7 positions match TRBD1. V lost 1 base, J lost 4 bases, and 7 bases stayed unmatched. The germline CDR1 and CDR2 sequences are LNHDA and SQIVND (reference sequence). This CDR3 region has 15 residues.

This clone was seen a few times. At one end the junction does not follow the germline gene, possibly because of a read error. This chain joins TRBV29-1 and TRBJ1-1; TRBD1 is a possible D gene (6 bases). Germline V gives CDR1 SQVTM, CDR2 ANQGSEA. This CDR3 has 13 residues. The CDR3 loop is CSVEHREYTESFF. Here the CDR3 DNA reads TGCAGCGTTGAACACAGGGAGTACACTGAATCTTTCTTT.

This clone was picked up many times. CDR3 amino acids: CASSQDRDQPQHF. In DNA form, the CDR3 reads TGTGCCAGCAGCCAAGATCGGGACCAGCCCCAGCATTTT. V gene TRBV3-1 combines with J gene TRBJ1-5; tentatively, D is TRBD1 (5 bases). This CDR3 has 13 amino acids. V dropped 0 bases and J dropped 7 bases, with 7 bases sitting between them. Looked up from germline, CDR1 is LGHDT and CDR2 is YNNKEL (reference sequence).

This clone was counted at least ten times. The chain uses TRBV9 and TRBJ1-2; D unclear. Trimming stripped 0 bases from V and 2 bases from J, with 11 bases between. Germline V gene sequence: CDR1 SGDLS, CDR2 YYNGEE. CDR3 length equals 15 residues. The CDR3 here is CASSVEVGLNYGYTF. The DNA for the CDR3 is TGTGCCAGCAGCGTAGAAGTTGGACTGAACTATGGCTACACCTTC.

This clone has a count of ten or more. V and J are TRBV30 and TRBJ1-1; a possible D gene is TRBD1 (5 bases). From germline, CDR1 is GTSNPN and CDR2 SVGIG (reference sequence). Between the trimmed V and J ends, which lost 3 bases and 1 base, there was a span of 12 bases. This CDR3 is built from 14 residues. In nucleotides, the CDR3 is TGTGCCTGGAGGGTCGGACACGCGAACACTGAAGCTTTCTTT. Protein product: CAWRVGHANTEAFF.

As concerns this clone: The junction departs from the called germline gene at one end, perhaps through a read error. The chain combines TRBV6-1 with TRBJ1-1, with D uncertain. CDR3 length: 16 amino acids. Looked up from germline, CDR1 is MNHNS and CDR2 is SASEGT. The CDR3 DNA sequence: TGTGCCAGCAGTTCCGACGCCGCTAACTCCAACACTGAATCTTTCTTT. It yields the protein CASSSDAANSNTESFF.